Each of the 19 T cell receptor beta chains below was sequenced from the same sample in a study of blood T cells in healthy people across ages. The second PCR ran about 6 to 12 cycles with a sample-barcoded 5' primer and J-beta primers. TCRdb analysed the 5' RACE reads with MiXCR anew, one entry per CDR3 protein. The sample holds about 1.4 million distinct CDR3 sequences, approximately 60% seen once. Sequenced input: blood. The receptor set was obtained from a man aged 18-30 years in good health.

This sequence joins TRBV7-9 and TRBJ2-5; TRBD2 matches 10 bases. Germline values: CDR1 SEHNR, CDR2 FQNEAQ (reference sequence). The CDR3 consists of 15 residues. With V trimmed by 1 base and J by 11 bases, 10 bases remained unmatched. The CDR3 coding sequence is TGTGCCAGCAGCTTAGTACTAGCGGGGAGCGATGAGCAGTACTTC. This gives the protein CASSLVLAGSDEQYF. The full variable domain, its missing parts supplied by reference TRBV7-9 and TRBJ2-5, is DTGVSQNPRHKITKRGQNVTFRCDPISEHNRLYWYRQTLGQGPEFLTYFQNEAQLEKSRLLSDRFSAERPKGSFSTLEIQRTEQGDSAMYLCASSLVLAGSDEQYFGPGTRLLVL.

The chain couples TRBV4-3 to TRBJ2-2; unclear D gene. Germline values: CDR1 LGHNA, CDR2 YSLEER. The CDR3 loop spans 14 amino acids. Trimming took off 0 bases at V and 2 bases at J, with 4 bases between the two ends. The CDR3 nucleotides read TGCGCCAGCAGCCAAGATGCAAACACCGGGGAGCTGTTTTTT. Amino acid sequence: CASSQDANTGELFF.

CDR3 nucleotide sequence: TGTGCCAGCAGCCCGACTAGCGGGGGGGCCTGGGAGACCCAGTACTTC. It translates to CASSPTSGGAWETQYF. The chain recombines TRBV7-9 with TRBJ2-5, with 14 bases aligning to TRBD2. V lost 5 bases and J lost 5; bases outside the gene matches: 7. Germline V gene lookup returns CDR1 SEHNR and CDR2 FQNEAQ (reference sequence). The CDR3 extends over 16 amino acids.

The chain combines TRBV11-2 with TRBJ1-1; maybe TRBD1 (5 bases). CDR3 size: 12 residues. V lost 3 bases to trimming and J lost 10 bases, with 12 bases between them. CDR1 is SGHAT and CDR2 is FQNNGV in the germline V gene. CDR3 sequence (DNA): TGTGCCAGCAGCTTTTCGGGGGAGGGAGCTTTCTTT. Its protein is CASSFSGEGAFF.

A few counts support this clonotype. The chain combines TRBV29-1 with TRBJ2-1; 8 bases are a match to TRBD2. V shed 3 bases, J shed 3 bases, and the junction held 1 base outside the gene matches. The CDR3 extends over 13 amino acids. Germline CDR1 is SQVTM and CDR2 is ANQGSEA. For the CDR3, the DNA is TGCAGCGTTGACGGGGGGGGCTACAATGAGCAGTTCTTC. As protein: CSVDGGGYNEQFF.

The chain combines TRBV6-6 with TRBJ1-2; the D is unclear. The CDR3 loop spans 13 amino acids. The V end lost 6 bases, the J end lost 5 bases, and 13 bases lay between the germline ends. Looked up from germline, CDR1 is MNHNY and CDR2 is SVGAGI (reference sequence). The CDR3 DNA sequence: TGTGCCAGCAGCTCCCTCCCAGCGTATGGCTACACCTTC. This gives the protein CASSSLPAYGYTF.

A note on this clonotype: Germline is not matched at one junction end, which may reflect a read error. The V call is TRBV7-2, the J call TRBJ1-4; possible D gene TRBD1, 5 bases. The CDR3 spans 15 residues. CDR1 SGHTA and CDR2 FQGNSA come from the germline V gene. CDR3: CASSHQSGRAERLFF. The CDR3 nucleotides read TGTGCCAGCAGCCACCAGTCAGGGAGGGCTGAAAGACTGTTTTTT.

This clonotype was observed a few times. The chain couples TRBV11-2 to TRBJ2-1; 7 bases match TRBD2. The V segment lost 0 bases and the J segment 2 bases; nucleotides outside the gene matches: 4. The germline V gene has CDR1 SGHAT and CDR2 FQNNGV. The CDR3 runs 16 residues. CDR3 region: CASSLDGGGTYNEQFF. The CDR3 DNA is TGTGCCAGCAGCTTAGATGGGGGGGGAACCTACAATGAGCAGTTCTTC.

This clonotype was seen only a few times. V is TRBV13 and J is TRBJ2-1; D might be TRBD2 (5 bases). Germline V gene sequence: CDR1 PRHDT, CDR2 FYEKMQ (reference sequence). V was cut by 4 bases and J by 9 bases, with 13 bases left in between. There are 13 residues in the CDR3. This CDR3 reads CASSSVPEGEQFF. Written as DNA, the CDR3 is TGTGCCAGCAGCTCCGTCCCAGAGGGTGAGCAGTTCTTC.

The rearrangement links TRBV29-1 to TRBJ2-3; 7 nucleotides agree with TRBD1. The CDR3 length is 13 residues. Trimming at V came to 4 bases and at J to 4 bases, leaving 5 bases not matched to a gene. The germline gives CDR1 SQVTM, CDR2 ANQGSEA. This chain's CDR3 is CSVGTTGSDTQYF. The CDR3 DNA reads as TGCAGCGTTGGGACGACAGGGTCAGATACGCAGTATTTT.

This clonotype appeared many times. The chain is built from TRBV6-2 or TRBV6-3 and TRBJ2-7, with 11 nucleotides matching TRBD1. Germline V gives CDR1 MNHEY, CDR2 SVGEGT. The trim removed 6 bases at V and 4 bases at J, leaving 5 bases unmatched. The CDR3 is 14 residues long. CDR3 coding DNA: TGTGCCAGCAGCCCCGGGGACAGGGGGTACGAGCAGTACTTC. It encodes CASSPGDRGYEQYF.

V is TRBV20-1 and J is TRBJ2-7; tentatively, D is TRBD2 (7 bases). Trimming removed 3 bases at V and 0 bases at J, with 12 bases between. The germline V gene has CDR1 DFQATT and CDR2 SNEGSKA (reference sequence). The CDR3 loop spans 14 amino acids. CDR3 loop: CSASTGGLSYEQYF. CDR3 sequence (DNA): TGCAGTGCTAGTACCGGGGGGCTCTCCTACGAGCAGTACTTC.

The genes are TRBV24-1 and TRBJ2-1, with 7 nucleotides matching TRBD2. The V gene's germline CDR1 is KGHDR and CDR2 SFDVKD. CDR3 size: 13 residues. V shed 0 bases, J shed 15 bases, and the junction held 7 bases outside the gene matches. The CDR3 bases are TGTGCCACCAGTGATTTGGGGGGGGTGGTTAGGTTCTTC. Translating gives CATSDLGGVVRFF.

The chain joins TRBV5-1 to TRBJ2-7; no definite D call. There are 13 residues in the CDR3. Trimming took off 3 bases at V and 3 bases at J, with 10 bases between the two ends. Germline V gene data show CDR1 as SGHRS and CDR2 as YFSETQ. This CDR3 is CASSSDGYYEQYF. CDR3 sequence (DNA): TGCGCCAGCAGCTCCGACGGCTACTACGAGCAGTACTTC.

This chain connects TRBV3-1 to TRBJ2-3; 8 positions match TRBD2. Germline V gives CDR1 LGHDT, CDR2 YNNKEL (reference sequence). V was pared by 0 bases and J by 6 bases, with 5 bases of the junction left unmatched. CDR3 length: 15 amino acids. The CDR3 loop reads CASSQERLASDTQYF. DNA for the CDR3: TGTGCCAGCAGCCAAGAGCGACTAGCGTCGGATACGCAGTATTTT.

This clonotype has more than one count but fewer than ten. The gene calls are TRBV29-1 and TRBJ2-5; 8 nucleotides agree with TRBD1. Looked up from germline, CDR1 is SQVTM and CDR2 is ANQGSEA. The CDR3 is 14 residues long. Unmatched junction bases numbered 8, after V lost 4 bases and J lost 4 bases. The CDR3 DNA follows: TGCAGCGTTGTACCTACAGGGGGAGGAGAGACCCAGTACTTC. This gives the protein CSVVPTGGGETQYF.

This clonotype has just one count. The chain is built from TRBV6-5 and TRBJ2-5, with 7 bases fitting TRBD2. The J call may not be correct, given that the DNA end is closer to TRBJ2-7. CDR3 size: 14 residues. In germline, CDR1 is MNHEY, CDR2 SVGAGI. The CDR3 DNA sequence: TGTGCCAGCAGTTACTCTGGCGGGGGTGCCGAGCAGTACTTC. It is translated as CASSYSGGGAEQYF.

This clonotype was picked up a small number of times. V gene TRBV10-3 combines with J gene TRBJ1-2; a possible D gene is TRBD1 (5 bases). The CDR3 runs to 16 residues. Germline V CDR1 and CDR2: ENHRY, SYGVKD. Trimming left V 0 bases short and J 3 bases short, with 14 bases between. The CDR3 spells CAISESIGDGYYGYTF. The CDR3 nucleotides are TGTGCCATCAGTGAGTCGATCGGGGACGGGTACTATGGCTACACCTTC.

The rearrangement uses TRBV2 and TRBJ2-5; tentatively, D is TRBD1 (6 bases). This CDR3 has 15 residues. Per the germline V gene, CDR1 is SNHLY and CDR2 is FYNNEI. With 5 bases removed from V and 5 bases from J, the gap between germline ends came to 18 bases. The CDR3 DNA sequence: TGTGCCAGCAGTTTTACACAGGGTCCCGGGGAGACCCAGTACTTC. Translating it yields CASSFTQGPGETQYF.